This TCR beta chain was retrieved from a study of cytomegalovirus exposure and HLA in healthy donors. These donors were members of the roughly 120-subject validation cohort, a group separate from the approximately 670-subject first cohort. The data were produced by immunoSEQ multiplex PCR, yet TCRdb's version contains in-frame clones alone and is incomplete. The data show roughly 180,000 clones, about 80% seen once. Germline V lookup: CDR1 MDHEN, CDR2 SYDVKM. Trimming shortened V by 6 bases and J by 7 bases, and 10 bases separated the two germline ends. The CDR3 has 11 amino acids. Worth noting for this clone: Its antigen is not identified.

Whole-study findings and limits: According to reports, the classifier identified cytomegalovirus status with high specificity and sensitivity. Confirmation was obtained in vitro that a few CMV-associated chains are specific for CMV antigens. There were some public TCRs occurring in many donors, but most TCR sequences were rare.

Sample: PBMCs. V usage is TRBV28 and J usage is TRBJ2-7, with D possibly being TRBD1 (5 bases). The TCR sequence derives from a man aged 18 to 29 in good health and CMV-seropositive. CDR3 bases: TGTGCCAGCAGCCAGGGAAGGGAGCAGTACTTC. It codes for CASSQGREQYF. Full variable domain (outside the CDR3, taken from reference TRBV28 and TRBJ2-7): DVKVTQSSRYLVKRTGEKVFLECVQDMDHENMFWYRQDPGLGLRLIYFSYDVKMKEKGDIPEGYSVSREKKERFSLILESASTNQTSMYLCASSQGREQYFGPGTRLTVT.